Each of the 26 T cell receptor beta chains below was sequenced from the same sample in a study of regulatory T cells in long-lasting Graves disease. Time point noted: newly diagnosed GD, antithyroid drugs for less than 3 months. PBMCs were the source of the RNA used for TCR sequencing. Construction of the TCR beta libraries employed iRepertoire HTBI primers in conjunction with Arm-PCR of CDR3 regions. MiXCR, run by TCRdb on the multiplex PCR reads, gives a single entry per CDR3 protein. The data show some 500,000 distinct CDR3 sequences, around 15% seen once. The data also belong to a second study, concerning T cells in Graves' hyperthyroidism and ophthalmopathy.

Material: peripheral blood mononuclear cells (PBMCs), obtained at new diagnosis, from a patient treated with antithyroid drugs. These receptors were collected from a woman aged 35 to 59 with Graves disease.

As DNA, the CDR3 is TGTGCCTGGAGTGTTGGCGGGGGGTCCACAGATACGCAGTATTTT. Amino acids: CAWSVGGGSTDTQYF. V gene TRBV30 combines with J gene TRBJ2-3; 8 bases align to TRBD2. The length of the CDR3 is 15 residues. Per the germline V gene, CDR1 is GTSNPN and CDR2 is SVGIG (reference sequence). After removal of 0 bases from V and 2 bases from J, the junction contained 4 bases not matched to a gene. The full variable domain, its missing parts supplied by reference TRBV30 and TRBJ2-3, is SQTIHQWPATLVQPVGSPLSLECTVEGTSNPNLYWYRQAAGRGLQLLFYSVGIGQISSEVPQNLSASRPQDRQFILSSKKLLLSDSGFYLCAWSVGGGSTDTQYFGPGTRLTVL.

The chain couples TRBV20-1 to TRBJ2-1; 7 nucleotides agree with TRBD2. The germline V gene has CDR1 DFQATT and CDR2 SNEGSKA (reference sequence). V lost 5 bases and J lost 4; bases outside the gene matches: 14. This CDR3 has 16 residues. DNA of the CDR3: TGCAGTGCTCCCAGCCGATCCGGGGGGTCTTACAATGAGCAGTTCTTC. Translation: CSAPSRSGGSYNEQFF.

The chain combines TRBV19 with TRBJ1-1, with D unclear. V was trimmed by 8 bases and J by 6 bases, leaving 19 bases between them. There are 14 residues in the CDR3. Germline V gene sequence: CDR1 LNHDA, CDR2 SQIVND (reference sequence). In nucleotides, the CDR3 is TGTGCCAGTGCCATCGACGGATCAATCGCTGAAGCTTTCTTT. It codes for CASAIDGSIAEAFF. The complete variable domain, with remaining parts taken from reference TRBV19 and TRBJ1-1, reads DGGITQSPKYLFRKEGQNVTLSCEQNLNHDAMYWYRQDPGQGLRLIYYSQIVNDFQKGDIAEGYSVSREKKESFPLTVTSAQKNPTAFYLCASAIDGSIAEAFFGQGTRLTVV.

The CDR3 bases are TGTGCCAGCAGTTTTGAGGGGGCAATCACCGGGGAGCTGTTTTTT. This translates into CASSFEGAITGELFF. This chain uses TRBV12-3 or TRBV12-4 with TRBJ2-2; 7 bases align to TRBD1. V was pared by 3 bases and J by 4 bases, with 5 bases of the junction left unmatched. The CDR3 runs 15 residues.

This clonotype showed up many times. This chain joins TRBV2 and TRBJ2-3; 11 bases map to TRBD2. The length of the CDR3 is 16 residues. Germline CDR1 is SNHLY and CDR2 is FYNNEI. V lost 7 bases, J lost 5 bases, and 11 bases stayed unmatched. The CDR3 reads CASILLLAGERDTQYF. The CDR3 DNA sequence: TGTGCCAGCATCCTATTACTAGCGGGGGAAAGAGATACGCAGTATTTT.

The sample holds many counts of this clonotype. CDR3 residues: CASRATGRVGYTF. CDR3 sequence (DNA): TGTGCCAGCAGGGCCACGGGAAGGGTCGGCTACACCTTC. V is TRBV2 and J is TRBJ1-2; D is uncertain. With 6 bases removed from V and 8 bases from J, the gap between germline ends came to 16 bases. The CDR3 is 13 amino acids. In germline, CDR1 is SNHLY, CDR2 FYNNEI.

This clonotype has just a few counts. This chain links TRBV6-1 with TRBJ1-5; D gene ambiguous. V lost 7 bases to trimming and J lost 0 bases, with 19 bases between them. Looked up from germline, CDR1 is MNHNS and CDR2 is SASEGT. This CDR3 is built from 17 residues. CDR3 DNA: TGTGCCAGCACCGCGGAGGGTAACTTCTATAGCAATCAGCCCCAGCATTTT. This codes for CASTAEGNFYSNQPQHF.

J is TRBJ2-4 and V is TRBV6-1, with 14 bases fitting TRBD2. CDR3 length: 17 amino acids. V dropped 4 bases and J dropped 3; count of bases not matched to a gene: 5. Germline CDR1 and CDR2: MNHNS and SASEGT. Here the CDR3 reads CASSGGTSGGGKNIQYF. The CDR3 DNA reads TGTGCCAGCAGTGGCGGGACTAGCGGGGGCGGCAAAAACATTCAGTACTTC.

The sample holds many counts of this clonotype. The J gene is TRBJ1-4, the V gene TRBV12-3 or TRBV12-4; D not resolved. The CDR3 extends over 15 amino acids. V lost 4 bases, J lost 4 bases, and 13 bases lay in between. The CDR3 nucleotides read TGTGCCAGCAGTTCCGGACTACCTGGTAATGAAAAACTGTTTTTT. Protein: CASSSGLPGNEKLFF.

This clonotype was observed a handful of times. The V call is TRBV6-1, the J call TRBJ2-7; a weak D match, TRBD2 (7 bases). The CDR3 spans 15 residues. Trimming pared 2 bases from V and 4 bases from J, leaving 15 bases between. Germline V gives CDR1 MNHNS, CDR2 SASEGT. The DNA for the CDR3 is TGTGCCAGCAGTGAATGGGGGGGCTCATTTTACGAGCAGTACTTC. Translated: CASSEWGGSFYEQYF.

In its sample, this clonotype was seen a few times. V and J are TRBV4-2 and TRBJ2-3; a weak D match, TRBD2 (7 bases). Germline CDR1 is LGHNA and CDR2 is YNFKEQ. The CDR3 length is 15 residues. The germline V and J ends were trimmed by 1 base and 3 bases, with 11 bases remaining between them. CDR3 protein: CASSQAGGRTDTQYF. For the CDR3, the DNA is TGTGCCAGCAGCCAAGCGGGGGGCCGTACAGATACGCAGTATTTT.

This clonotype was observed many times. J is TRBJ2-5 and V is TRBV20-1, with 9 positions matching TRBD2. The CDR3 totals 16 residues. Germline V gene data show CDR1 as DFQATT and CDR2 as SNEGSKA (reference sequence). The J segment lost 1 base and the V segment lost 0 bases, leaving 6 bases of the junction unmatched. The CDR3 here is CSARDGSGGSQETQYF. The CDR3 region has the DNA TGCAGTGCTAGAGATGGGAGCGGGGGGTCCCAAGAGACCCAGTACTTC.

The sample holds a few counts of this clonotype. The chain uses TRBV2 and TRBJ2-4; 7 bases align to TRBD1. The CDR3 contains 11 residues. The V segment lost 5 bases and the J segment 13 bases; nucleotides outside the gene matches: 5. From germline, CDR1 is SNHLY and CDR2 FYNNEI. CDR3 amino acids: CASSPQDRQYF. As DNA, the CDR3 is TGTGCCAGCAGTCCGCAGGACAGGCAGTACTTC.

J is TRBJ2-3 and V is TRBV30, with D possibly TRBD2 on 6 matching bases. The CDR3 is 16 residues long. CDR1 and CDR2 (germline): GTSNPN, SVGIG (reference sequence). Trimming pared 3 bases from V and 2 bases from J, leaving 18 bases between. CDR3 DNA sequence: TGTGCCTGGAGCCGGGGGTCCTCTAGAAACACAGATACGCAGTATTTT. Translated: CAWSRGSSRNTDTQYF.

This clonotype showed up many times. V usage is TRBV12-3 or TRBV12-4 and J usage is TRBJ2-1, with no clear D. Trimming removed 5 bases from V and 8 bases from J, with 16 bases in between. CDR3 size: 14 residues. The CDR3, as DNA: TGTGCCAGCAGTACGCGACCCCTCGGAGATGAGCAGTTCTTC. Translation gives CASSTRPLGDEQFF.

The V call is TRBV7-2, the J call TRBJ2-3; D call uncertain. Trimming took 6 bases from V and 7 from J, leaving 14 bases between them. Germline values: CDR1 SGHTA, CDR2 FQGNSA. The CDR3 length is 13 residues. The CDR3 loop reads CASSHFNSNTQYF. The CDR3 DNA reads TGTGCCAGCAGTCACTTCAACTCAAATACGCAGTATTTT.

This clonotype was picked up many times. The chain couples TRBV2 to TRBJ1-1; a possible D gene is TRBD1 (6 bases). This CDR3 has 11 amino acids. Germline CDR1 SNHLY, CDR2 FYNNEI. V was pared by 8 bases and J by 10 bases, with 14 bases between. The CDR3 bases are TGTGCCAGCGGGGTGGGGGGGCGAGCTTTCTTT. It is translated as CASGVGGRAFF.

As concerns this clonotype: A far larger clone is only one base removed, so a read error is likely. Here the CDR3 reads CAGSRQGSYGYTF. The CDR3 coding sequence is TGTGCCGGCAGTCGACAGGGGTCATATGGCTACACCTTC. The chain uses TRBV6-1 and TRBJ1-2, with TRBD1 matching 8 bases. The CDR3 runs 13 residues. The germline V gene has CDR1 MNHNS and CDR2 SASEGT.

V usage is TRBV24-1 and J usage is TRBJ2-1; 8 nucleotides agree with TRBD2. After removal of 4 bases from V and 3 bases from J, the junction contained 10 bases not matched to a gene. CDR1 KGHDR and CDR2 SFDVKD come from the germline V gene. There are 17 residues in the CDR3. For the CDR3, the DNA is TGTGCCACCAGTGACCGAGGACTAGCATGGATCTACAATGAGCAGTTCTTC. Translation gives CATSDRGLAWIYNEQFF.

This clonotype was seen a handful of times. A far more abundant clone sits one base away, making this likely a read error. The V and J genes are TRBV11-2 and TRBJ1-1; D gene ambiguous. CDR1 SGHAT and CDR2 FQNNGV come from the germline V gene. CDR3 size: 14 residues. The CDR3 protein is CASSLGRTVTEASF. CDR3 DNA: TGTGCCAGCAGCTTAGGCAGGACTGTCACTGAAGCTTCCTTT. The whole variable domain, filled in from reference TRBV11-2 and TRBJ1-1, reads EAGVAQSPRYKIIEKRQSVAFWCNPISGHATLYWYQQILGQGPKLLIQFQNNGVVDDSQLPKDRFSAERLKGVDSTLKIQPAKLEDSAVYLCASSLGRTVTEASFGQGTRLTVV.

The V and J genes are TRBV7-9 and TRBJ1-1; unclear D gene. Germline V gene lookup returns CDR1 SEHNR and CDR2 FQNEAQ (reference sequence). The V gene lost 1 base and the J gene lost 4 bases, with 7 bases spanning the gap. The CDR3 loop spans 13 amino acids. CDR3 amino acids: CASSLGPPTEAFF. The CDR3 DNA reads TGTGCCAGCAGCTTAGGCCCCCCCACTGAAGCTTTCTTT.

The V gene is TRBV20-1, the J gene TRBJ2-3; 11 nucleotides agree with TRBD1. Germline V CDR1 and CDR2: DFQATT, SNEGSKA (reference sequence). This CDR3 is 15 amino acids long. V lost 2 bases to trimming and J lost 3 bases; unmatched junction nucleotides: 4. The chain's CDR3 is CSARLGQGATDTQYF. The DNA for the CDR3 is TGCAGTGCTAGACTAGGACAGGGGGCGACAGATACGCAGTATTTT.

The chain has TRBV5-1 and TRBJ1-2, with 8 positions matching TRBD1. The ends lost 4 bases at V and 2 bases at J; junction bases unmatched: 7. Germline values: CDR1 SGHRS, CDR2 YFSETQ. CDR3 size: 15 residues. The CDR3 DNA reads TGCGCCAGCAGCAACGCAGGGGGCGAGAACTATGGCTACACCTTC. It specifies CASSNAGGENYGYTF.

In this sample, this clonotype turned up a few times. This clone may be a read error of a much larger clone one base away. V gene TRBV6-1 combines with J gene TRBJ1-1; 8 nucleotides align to TRBD1. V was pared by 7 bases and J by 1 base, with 14 bases of the junction left unmatched. CDR1 MNHNS and CDR2 SASEGT come from the germline V gene. The CDR3 loop spans 17 amino acids. The CDR3 here is CASKRQGSPVTNTEAFF. The CDR3 nucleotides read TGTGCCAGCAAAAGACAGGGGTCCCCCGTGACGAACACTGAAGCTTTCTTT.

This clonotype has only a few counts. The genes are TRBV7-3 and TRBJ2-1; TRBD2 aligns across 11 bases. J lost 9 bases, V lost 1 base, and 2 bases had no gene match. The CDR3 spans 14 residues. Germline-derived CDR1 and CDR2 are SGHTA and FQGTGA. CDR3 in amino acids: CASSLIAGGLEQFF. CDR3 nucleotides: TGTGCCAGCAGCTTAATAGCGGGGGGGCTTGAGCAGTTCTTC.

In its sample, this clonotype was seen many times. The chain recombines TRBV3-1 with TRBJ2-3; 9 bases line up with TRBD2. V lost 0 bases and J lost 9; bases outside the gene matches: 10. CDR1 is LGHDT, CDR2 YNNKEL, per germline (reference sequence). This CDR3 is 16 amino acids long. The CDR3 coding sequence is TGTGCCAGCAGCCAAGATTGGGCTAGCGGGGCCCTCACGCAGTATTTT. Encoded protein: CASSQDWASGALTQYF.